The source of this T cell receptor beta chain is a study of blood T cells in healthy people across ages. Combining a sample-barcoded 5' primer with a J-beta primer mix, a second PCR ran for about 7 to 11 cycles. TCRdb reprocessed the 5' RACE reads with MiXCR, giving one entry per CDR3 protein. The repertoire holds about a million distinct CDR3 sequences, with around two fifths as singletons. Study-level findings and limits: Any conclusive comparison of naive versus antigen-experienced cells was prevented by using unsorted PBMCs.

Germline CDR1 is MNHNS and CDR2 is SASEGT. V was trimmed by 8 bases and J by 3 bases, leaving 10 bases between them. CDR3 length: 12 residues. This clonotype was counted only a few times. Antigen unknown. Sequenced material: blood. The receptor's source is a man aged 18 to 30 in good health. The V call is TRBV6-1, the J call TRBJ1-2; D is ambiguous. The CDR3 nucleotides read TGTGCCAGCCCATCCGTCTACTATGGCTACACCTTC. Its translation is CASPSVYYGYTF.